This record covers a single T cell receptor (beta chain). The clone's antigen remains unknown. No base-level quality is on record; no much larger clone is a single base apart. The data stem from a study of immune evolution from preneoplasia to lung adenocarcinoma (dated by TCRdb to the early 2020s). Turning to the overall study: HLA loss of heterozygosity was seen in roughly 6.6%, 14% and 36% of AIS, MIA and ADC lesions, and in no AAH lesions. The TCR sequencing data were obtained from around 51 patients. The study reported that about 100 samples were used for TCR sequencing. POLYSOLVER was used to infer class I HLA alleles from exome data, and LOHHLA was used to detect allele-specific HLA loss. Sample size was determined by specimen availability and not by a prior power calculation. The immune data were integrated with whole exome sequencing and methylation data obtained from the same cohort of nodules. The study profiled immune contexture across lung adenocarcinoma precursors and invasive adenocarcinoma using immune gene expression, TCR sequencing and multiplex immunofluorescence. The overall cohort was made up of a few dozen patients with pulmonary nodules who had surgical resection. Resected precursor lesions (AAH, AIS, MIA) and invasive adenocarcinomas were each compared against paired morphologically normal lung tissue.

The patients had resection in Japan or China between the mid-2010s and the late 2010s. Two lung cancer pathologists independently confirmed the histologic diagnosis of each case on H&E slides. For nucleic acid extraction, premalignant or tumor cells were enriched by macro-dissection following pathologic assessment. DNA was isolated from FFPE tissue using the AllPrep DNA/RNA FFPE Kit. From a lookup of the germline V gene (reference sequence), CDR1 and CDR2 are MNHNY and SVGAGI. V and J are truncated by 6 bases and 0 bases respectively, leaving an intervening sequence of 11 bases. The CDR3 covers 14 residues, taking in both the cysteine and the phenylalanine. The CDR3 DNA has 42 bases and is translated from base 1. What the study reported, not specific to this receptor: Normal lung had the highest top T cell clone frequencies, and these frequencies appeared to fall progressively from AAH through AIS, MIA and invasive adenocarcinoma. The findings reflected association rather than direct causation, and larger cohorts with long-term follow-up and longitudinal biopsies were considered necessary. The highest T cell clonality was observed in KRAS-mutant nodules compared with EGFR-mutant or double wild-type lesions. Clonality was highest in normal lung, while later-stage lesions appeared to show lower clonality but higher T cell density and diversity. Because all patients came from Japan and China, whether the findings apply to Western populations was uncertain.

TCR beta CDR3 regions were sequenced from DNA using the immunoSEQ hsTCRbeta Kit. From the authors' description of their analysis: TCR sequencing data were analysed with the ImmunoSEQ Analyzer. T cell clonality was calculated on productive rearrangements as 1 minus Pielou's evenness. T cell diversity was measured with the inverse Simpson index on productive templates. T cell density was defined as TCR beta template counts normalized to usable DNA, with usable DNA estimated by amplifying and sequencing housekeeping genes. Two-sided Kruskal-Wallis tests were used to compare TCR metrics between histologic stages. TCRdb provides this immuneACCESS table in a form limited to in-frame rearrangements. Some clones are lacking; in checked studies, under half of them reflect an unresolved V gene, and why the rest are absent is not known. The D gene and trimming were derived from the DNA, and the V and J assignments and clone size from that table. Here the sample has thousands of clones; 70% to 90% occur a single time. The ten biggest clones cover almost 6% of the sample.

This receptor chain uses TRBV6-6 and TRBJ1-2; TRBD1 might be the D gene, on 5 matching bases. The sample was FFPE minimally invasive lung adenocarcinoma tissue. The sample's cell subset or site label, in plain terms: micro-invasive lung adenocarcinoma (MIA). The TCR originated in a person aged 65 to 79 with lung adenocarcinoma. CDR3 region: CASSRDSSNYGYTF. Read as DNA, the sequence is TGTGCCAGCAGCCGGGACTCCTCTAACTATGGCTACACCTTC.